This is a list of T cell receptor beta chains from one sample in a study of blood T cell repertoires in COVID-19. Sequencing was performed with immunoSEQ multiplex PCR; in TCRdb, only in-frame clones are kept and a portion is missing. The data hold about 75,000 clones, with approximately 85% observed a single time. Sequencing was performed on peripheral blood. The receptors originated from a woman of 80 years or more with active or convalescent COVID-19. Each CDR3 is given with its conserved first and last residue. D genes are given only for firm matches. Size is omitted from some rows. Given values are once, few, many or a class for expanded clones.

>.|TRBJ2-1|.|TRBV5-1
CASSLVAGAPTNEQFF
TGCGCCAGCAGCTTGGTGGCGGGGGCACCTACCAATGAGCAGTTCTTC
>.|TRBJ2-5|TRBD2|TRBV2
CASSRDYQKETQYF
TGTGCCAGCAGCCGGGACTACCAAAAAGAGACCCAGTACTTC
>.|TRBJ1-1|.|TRBV5-5
CASSFYGGKTAFF
TGTGCCAGCAGCTTTTATGGAGGGAAAACGGCTTTCTTT
>.|TRBJ2-1|.|TRBV10-2
CASKTGTYNEQFF
TGCGCCAGCAAGACAGGAACCTACAATGAGCAGTTCTTC
>.|TRBJ2-7|.|TRBV7-2
CASSLDRGATYEQYF
TGTGCCAGCAGCTTAGATCGCGGGGCGACCTACGAGCAGTACTTC
>.|TRBJ2-1|.|TRBV2
CASCEHSEQFF
TGTGCCAGCTGCGAGCACAGCGAGCAGTTCTTC
>once|TRBJ2-3|TRBD2|TRBV7-8
CASSFGQRGLSGDTQYF
TGTGCCAGCAGCTTCGGTCAGCGGGGCCTGTCGGGGGATACGCAGTATTTT
>.|TRBJ2-1|TRBD2|TRBV7-8
CASSKADLTSGEQFF
TGTGCCAGCAGCAAAGCCGACCTGACTAGCGGAGAGCAGTTCTTC
>.|TRBJ2-7|.|TRBV5-1
CASSPTLQVDYEQYF
TGCGCCAGCAGCCCCACCCTACAGGTGGACTACGAGCAGTACTTC
>once|TRBJ1-1|TRBD1|TRBV28
CASRGQGRPTAFF
TGTGCCAGCAGGGGACAGGGTCGGCCCACCGCTTTCTTT
>once|TRBJ1-4|.|TRBV29-1
CSAGRRVGEKLFF
TGCAGCGCCGGGAGGCGGGTTGGGGAAAAACTGTTTTTT
>.|TRBJ2-3|.|TRBV19
CASDKGQSTDTQYF
TGTGCCAGTGATAAGGGACAAAGCACAGATACGCAGTATTTT
>.|TRBJ2-5|.|TRBV12-5
CASGPRVETQYF
TGTGCTAGTGGCCCCCGGGTCGAGACCCAGTACTTC
>once|TRBJ1-5|.|TRBV28
CASRYSGVSNQPQHF
TGTGCCAGCAGGTACTCCGGGGTTAGCAATCAGCCCCAGCATTTT
>.|TRBJ2-3|.|TRBV3-1/TRBV3-2
CASRNARTRDTQYF
TGTGCCAGCAGAAACGCTCGCACCCGGGATACGCAGTATTTT
>.|TRBJ2-7|TRBD2|TRBV7-2
CASSSTSGRFHEQYF
TGTGCCAGCAGTTCGACTAGCGGGAGATTCCACGAGCAGTACTTC
>.|TRBJ1-1|TRBD1|TRBV29-1
CSGQQGSPAFF
TGCAGCGGGCAACAGGGGAGTCCAGCTTTCTTT
>.|TRBJ2-7|.|TRBV6-6
CASRRPSLYEQYF
TGTGCCAGCAGGCGCCCTTCGCTTTACGAGCAGTACTTC
>.|TRBJ1-1|.|TRBV7-8
CASAADRWNTEAFF
TGTGCCAGCGCAGCCGACAGGTGGAACACTGAAGCTTTCTTT
>.|TRBJ2-7|.|TRBV7-9
CASSFLVESGSEQYF
TGTGCCAGCAGCTTTCTGGTAGAAAGTGGTAGTGAGCAGTACTTC
>.|TRBJ2-5|.|TRBV7-8
CATTLRDTEETQYF
TGTGCCACTACCCTCCGGGACACCGAAGAGACCCAGTACTTC
>once|TRBJ1-1|.|TRBV4-1
CASSQDLRRPRGSEAFF
TGCGCCAGCAGCCAAGATCTTCGCCGGCCACGGGGGAGTGAAGCTTTCTTT
>.|TRBJ2-2|.|TRBV4-1
CASSHVPNTGELFF
TGCGCCAGCAGCCATGTTCCTAACACCGGGGAGCTGTTTTTT
>.|TRBJ2-1|TRBD2|TRBV6-5
CASRSSGLAGGRQFF
TGTGCCAGCCGCTCGTCGGGACTAGCGGGAGGTCGACAGTTCTTC
>.|TRBJ1-5|.|TRBV6-1
CASSDLRNQPQHF
TGTGCCAGCAGTGACCTCAGGAATCAGCCCCAGCATTTT
>.|TRBJ2-5|TRBD1|TRBV12-5
CASGGQGARETQYF
TGTGCTAGTGGGGGACAGGGGGCGCGGGAGACCCAGTACTTC
>.|TRBJ1-5|TRBD1|TRBV6-2/TRBV6-3
CASSRSTGVGNQPQHF
TGTGCCAGCAGTCGTTCGACAGGGGTTGGCAATCAGCCCCAGCATTTT